These T cell receptor beta chains were read from a single sample in a study of OX40 agonist ivuxolimab in advanced cancers. Generated by immunoSEQ multiplex PCR, the TCRdb table keeps only in-frame clones and is missing some. The sample contains approximately 82,000 clones, 85% to 90% of which appear only once. Sequenced material: CD4+ or CD8+ T cells sorted from blood, taken in a trial of the OX40 agonist ivuxolimab. The receptors stem from an adult with an advanced solid tumor such as melanoma, head and neck, liver or kidney cancer. CDR3s include the opening cysteine and the closing phenylalanine or tryptophan. D genes are given only for firm matches. Where a row states a size, it is once, few, many or the class of an expanded clone; other rows omit it.

J	D	V	size	CDR3	DNA
TRBJ2-3	.	TRBV7-3	.	CASRSGPSTDTQYF	TGTGCCAGCAGATCCGGTCCTAGCACAGATACGCAGTATTTT
TRBJ2-5	TRBD1	TRBV6-1	few	CASRKQGGETQYF	TGTGCCAGCAGAAAACAGGGGGGTGAGACCCAGTACTTC
TRBJ2-3	TRBD2	TRBV28	.	CASTAGVLQYF	TGTGCCAGCACAGCGGGAGTTTTGCAGTATTTT
TRBJ2-7	TRBD1	TRBV6-5	.	CASSPGTGSHEQYF	TGTGCCAGCAGCCCCGGGACAGGTAGCCACGAGCAGTACTTC
TRBJ1-1	.	TRBV19	once	CASSMSGFDTEAFF	TGTGCCAGTAGTATGTCAGGGTTCGACACTGAAGCTTTCTTT
TRBJ2-3	.	TRBV11-2	.	CASSLDAVTDTQYF	TGTGCCAGCAGCTTAGATGCAGTCACAGATACGCAGTATTTT
TRBJ2-7	.	TRBV23-1	.	CASSQTIKGLGEQYF	TGCGCCAGCAGTCAAACTATTAAGGGTTTAGGCGAGCAGTACTTC
TRBJ1-1	.	TRBV19	.	CASSESHYDTEAFF	TGTGCCAGTAGTGAGTCCCACTACGACACTGAAGCTTTCTTT
TRBJ2-7	.	TRBV2	.	CASEASAANLRYF	TGCGCCAGCGAGGCTAGCGCCGCAAATCTGCGGTACTTC
TRBJ2-3	TRBD1	TRBV5-1	.	CASSSDRVNTQYF	TGCGCCAGCAGCTCGGACAGGGTGAATACGCAGTATTTT
TRBJ1-2	.	TRBV7-9	.	CASSPQLDNYGYTF	TGTGCCAGCAGCCCCCAGCTGGATAACTATGGCTACACCTTC
TRBJ1-5	.	TRBV2	.	CASSGEGDQPQHF	TGTGCCAGCAGTGGCGAGGGCGACCAGCCCCAGCATTTT
TRBJ2-7	.	TRBV10-1	.	CASSGSGSEQYF	TGCGCCAGCAGTGGAAGCGGGTCCGAGCAGTACTTC
TRBJ1-2	.	TRBV11-2	once	CASSLPFGGYTF	TGTGCCAGCAGCTTACCATTCGGAGGCTACACCTTC
TRBJ2-3	.	TRBV7-2	.	CASSLQGGDTQYF	TGTGCCAGCAGCCTGCAGGGGGGTGATACGCAGTATTTT
TRBJ2-3	.	TRBV2	.	CASSARIVITSTDTQYF	TGTGCCAGCAGTGCGCGGATCGTCATTACCAGCACAGATACGCAGTATTTT
TRBJ2-7	.	TRBV19	.	CASSKTGIYEQYF	TGTGCCAGTAGTAAAACAGGGATATACGAGCAGTACTTC
TRBJ1-5	.	TRBV7-9	few	CASTLPRQPQHF	TGTGCCAGCACCCTCCCGCGTCAGCCCCAGCATTTT
TRBJ2-3	.	TRBV29-1	.	CSVAQGVSTDTQYF	TGCAGCGTTGCGCAAGGGGTCAGCACAGATACGCAGTATTTT
TRBJ2-3	TRBD2	TRBV18	.	CASSPTPLAVDTDTQYF	TGTGCCAGCTCCCCTACCCCACTAGCGGTAGACACAGATACGCAGTATTTT
TRBJ2-4	.	TRBV14	.	CASSQGWVGNIQYF	TGTGCCAGCAGCCAAGGGTGGGTCGGAAACATTCAGTACTTC
TRBJ2-2	.	TRBV5-1	.	CASSLSGGTNTGELFF	TGCGCCAGCAGCTTGAGTGGCGGGACGAACACCGGGGAGCTGTTTTTT
TRBJ2-7	TRBD1	TRBV14	.	CASSRTGQSYEQYF	TGTGCCAGCAGCCGAACGGGACAGTCCTACGAGCAGTACTTC
TRBJ2-5	TRBD2	TRBV25-1	.	CASTSSGQETQYF	TGTGCCAGTACTTCTAGCGGCCAAGAGACCCAGTACTTC
TRBJ2-7	TRBD2	TRBV2	.	CASRDLAGEVYEQYF	TGTGCCAGCAGGGACCTAGCGGGGGAAGTCTACGAGCAGTACTTC
TRBJ2-7	.	TRBV5-1	.	CASSLEGNRASGQYF	TGCGCCAGCAGCTTGGAAGGGAACCGAGCCTCAGGGCAGTACTTC
TRBJ1-4	.	TRBV7-9	.	CASSTATNEKLFF	TGTGCCAGCAGCACAGCAACTAATGAAAAACTGTTTTTT
TRBJ2-6	.	TRBV21-1	.	CASSTQGACGANVLTF	TGTGCCAGCAGCACACAGGGGGCGTGCGGGGCCAACGTCCTGACTTTC
TRBJ1-4	.	TRBV19	once	CASNDGINEKLFF	TGTGCCAGTAACGACGGGATTAATGAAAAACTGTTTTTT
TRBJ2-3	TRBD2	TRBV7-2	.	CASSLRLAGVSTDTQYF	TGTGCCAGCAGCCTTAGACTAGCGGGAGTCTCCACAGATACGCAGTATTTT
TRBJ2-2	TRBD1	TRBV19	.	CASSRGQGLAGELFF	TGTGCCAGTAGTAGGGGACAGGGGCTGGCCGGGGAGCTGTTTTTT
TRBJ2-7	.	TRBV7-9	few	CASSDASEQYF	TGTGCCAGCAGCGATGCCAGCGAGCAGTACTTC
TRBJ2-7	TRBD2	TRBV7-9	.	CASSARTSGSSYEQYF	TGTGCCAGCAGCGCTCGGACTAGCGGGAGCTCCTACGAGCAGTACTTC
TRBJ1-1	.	TRBV7-2	.	CASSFSGLNTEAFF	TGTGCCAGCAGCTTTTCAGGGCTGAACACTGAAGCTTTCTTT
TRBJ2-5	TRBD2	TRBV19	.	CASSMKGGTSWETQYF	TGTGCCAGTAGTATGAAAGGGGGGACTAGCTGGGAGACCCAGTACTTC
TRBJ1-2	TRBD1	TRBV27	.	CASSLSGRGVGYTF	TGTGCCAGCAGTTTATCCGGCAGGGGGGTTGGCTACACCTTC
TRBJ1-3	.	TRBV5-1	.	CASSQDIGNTIYF	TGCGCCAGCAGCCAGGACATCGGAAACACCATATATTTT
TRBJ2-7	.	TRBV10-2	once	CASSESLDEQYF	TGCGCCAGCAGTGAGTCACTAGACGAGCAGTACTTC
TRBJ2-7	.	TRBV29-1	.	CSVASRRPFSYEQYF	TGCAGCGTTGCTAGCCGCCGACCCTTTTCCTACGAGCAGTACTTC
TRBJ1-1	TRBD1	TRBV11-3	.	CASSLETGGATEAFF	TGTGCCAGCAGCTTGGAGACAGGGGGCGCCACTGAAGCTTTCTTT
TRBJ2-1	TRBD1	TRBV27	.	CASSFYRGSYNEQFF	TGTGCCAGCAGTTTTTACAGGGGTTCCTACAATGAGCAGTTCTTC
TRBJ2-3	.	TRBV28	.	CASSSLGTDTQYF	TGTGCCAGCAGTTCACTCGGAACAGATACGCAGTATTTT
TRBJ2-3	.	TRBV11-2	.	CASTGTSGSDTQYF	TGTGCCAGCACCGGGACTTCGGGGTCAGATACGCAGTATTTT
TRBJ1-4	.	TRBV5-1	once	CASSNRANEKLFF	TGCGCCAGCAGCAACCGGGCTAATGAAAAACTGTTTTTT
TRBJ2-1	TRBD2	TRBV19	.	CASTRAGGPSSVFF	TGTGCCAGTACGAGGGCGGGAGGGCCCTCGTCGGTGTTCTTC
TRBJ2-7	.	TRBV19	few	CASSTHGSPEQYF	TGTGCCAGTAGTACCCACGGATCCCCCGAGCAGTACTTC
TRBJ2-7	TRBD2	TRBV27	.	CARGPRSLFERGSSYEQYF	TGTGCCAGAGGACCGAGATCACTTTTTGAGCGGGGAAGCTCCTACGAGCAGTACTTC
TRBJ2-2	.	TRBV7-9	once	CASSWSVGTQNTGELFF	TGTGCCAGCAGCTGGTCAGTGGGTACTCAGAACACCGGGGAGCTGTTTTTT
TRBJ1-5	.	TRBV28	.	CASSLRSRVNQPQHF	TGTGCCAGCAGTTTAAGGTCCAGGGTCAATCAGCCCCAGCATTTT
TRBJ2-7	.	TRBV10-2	.	CASSEYGFWRGPDYYEQYF	TGCGCCAGCAGTGAGTACGGGTTTTGGCGGGGTCCAGACTACTACGAGCAGTACTTC
TRBJ2-2	.	TRBV4-1	.	CASSQDGRTGELFF	TGCGCCAGCAGCCAAGATGGTAGAACCGGGGAGCTGTTTTTT
TRBJ1-2	.	TRBV29-1	few	CSVAREHGYTF	TGCAGCGTTGCGAGGGAACATGGCTACACCTTC
TRBJ2-7	.	TRBV30	once	CAWSVTPLYEQYF	TGTGCCTGGAGTGTAACGCCTTTGTACGAGCAGTACTTC